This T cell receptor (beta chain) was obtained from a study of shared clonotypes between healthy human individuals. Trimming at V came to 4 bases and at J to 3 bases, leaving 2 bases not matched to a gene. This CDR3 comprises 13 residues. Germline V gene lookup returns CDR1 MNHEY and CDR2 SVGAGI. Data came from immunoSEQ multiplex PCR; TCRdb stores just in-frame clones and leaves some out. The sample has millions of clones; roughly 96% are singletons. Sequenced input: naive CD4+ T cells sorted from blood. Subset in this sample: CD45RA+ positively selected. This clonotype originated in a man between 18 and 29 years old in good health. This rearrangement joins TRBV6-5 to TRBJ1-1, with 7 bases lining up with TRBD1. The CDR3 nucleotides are TGTGCCAGCAGTTGGGGACAGCACACTGAAGCTTTCTTT. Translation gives CASSWGQHTEAFF.